Below, 29 T cell receptor beta chains from the same sample are listed, as sequenced in a study of T cell repertoires in cytomegalovirus infection. TCRdb reanalysed the reads using MiXCR and keeps one entry per CDR3 protein. The sample holds around 130,000 distinct CDR3 sequences, 8% to 9% seen once. The sample comprised PBMCs. The receptors derive from a human donor in good health (CMV status not recorded). Some clones in this sample may be carry-over from other donors' samples.

The rearrangement uses TRBV5-6 and TRBJ1-1; 7 nucleotides align to TRBD1. This CDR3 spans 13 amino acids. In germline, CDR1 is SGHDT, CDR2 YYEEEE. V was pared by 3 bases and J by 6 bases, with 5 bases of the junction left unmatched. The CDR3: CASSWDRGPEAFF. The DNA of the CDR3 is TGTGCCAGCAGCTGGGACAGAGGGCCTGAAGCTTTCTTT.

This clonotype has just a few counts. J is TRBJ2-5 and V is TRBV5-4, with D possibly matching TRBD2 (5 bases). V shed 5 bases and J shed 5 bases, with 13 bases lying between them. In germline, CDR1 is SGHNT, CDR2 YYREEE (reference sequence). The length of the CDR3 is 13 residues. In DNA, the CDR3 is TGTGCCAGCAGGCTCCTAGGAGGCGAGACCCAGTACTTC. Its protein product is CASRLLGGETQYF.

This clonotype was picked up many times. CDR3 loop: CASSEAFSGASQPQHF. CDR3 DNA sequence: TGTGCCAGCAGTGAAGCGTTCTCAGGGGCCAGTCAGCCCCAGCATTTT. The chain carries TRBV2 and TRBJ1-5, with a weak D call TRBD1 (6 bases). Between the trimmed V and J ends, which lost 0 bases and 6 bases, there was a span of 15 bases. Looked up from germline, CDR1 is SNHLY and CDR2 is FYNNEI. CDR3 length: 16 amino acids.

Details on this clonotype: A much larger clone differs from this one at a single base, so this may be a read error. Because it lacks the conserved phenylalanine or tryptophan at the end, this CDR3 is likely a read error. The chain has TRBV2 and TRBJ2-5; D might be TRBD1 or TRBD2, each matching 5 bases. The V gene lost 6 bases and the J gene lost 5 bases, with 16 bases spanning the gap. Germline V gene lookup returns CDR1 SNHLY and CDR2 FYNNEI. The CDR3 consists of 14 residues. The CDR3: CASRAGTVGETQYS. The CDR3 DNA reads as TGTGCCAGCAGAGCCGGGACGGTGGGGGAGACCCAGTACTCC.

The table lists this clonotype with many counts. The chain is built from TRBV29-1 and TRBJ1-1; the match to TRBD1 covers 10 bases. The CDR3 loop spans 14 amino acids. V lost 2 bases, J lost 7 bases, and 7 bases stayed unmatched. From germline, CDR1 is SQVTM and CDR2 ANQGSEA. This CDR3 reads CSVENDRGLSEAFF. CDR3 DNA sequence: TGCAGCGTTGAAAATGACAGGGGGCTTAGTGAAGCTTTCTTT.

This clonotype showed up many times. Its ends do not fully match the called genes, so a read error is possible. This rearrangement joins TRBV2 to TRBJ2-5, with 15 bases identical to TRBD2. The CDR3 loop spans 16 amino acids. Germline-derived CDR1 and CDR2 are SNHLY and FYNNEI. The CDR3 DNA follows: TGTGCCAGCAGCGAAGGACTAGCGGGGGGGCAAGAGACCCAGTACTTC. Its translation is CASSEGLAGGQETQYF.

The chain is built from TRBV28 and TRBJ1-1; 7 nucleotides match TRBD1. Trimming removed 8 bases from V and 1 base from J; junction bases left unmatched: 7. The CDR3 covers 14 residues. The germline gives CDR1 MDHEN, CDR2 SYDVKM. Written as DNA, the CDR3 is TGTGCCAGCTCAAAAGGGGGCCGGAACACTGAAGCTTTCTTT. Translated, it gives CASSKGGRNTEAFF. Looking up the rest from reference TRBV28 and TRBJ1-1 gives the full variable domain: DVKVTQSSRYLVKRTGEKVFLECVQDMDHENMFWYRQDPGLGLRLIYFSYDVKMKEKGDIPEGYSVSREKKERFSLILESASTNQTSMYLCASSKGGRNTEAFFGQGTRLTVV.

This clonotype was seen ten or more times. The chain recombines TRBV7-2 with TRBJ1-1; TRBD1 might be the D (5 bases). Germline V gene data show CDR1 as SGHTA and CDR2 as FQGNSA. Deletions cut 5 bases from V and 9 bases from J, with 19 bases between. The CDR3 is made up of 14 amino acids. For the CDR3, the DNA is TGTGCCAGCAGCCTAATCCCCAGGGTCTTAAAAGCTTTCTTT. Translation gives CASSLIPRVLKAFF.

There are a few counts of this clonotype. The J gene is TRBJ1-2, the V gene TRBV20-1; 8 bases fit TRBD1. V shed 3 bases and J 4 bases; nucleotides not matched to a gene: 7. This CDR3 comprises 14 residues. CDR1 is DFQATT, CDR2 SNEGSKA, per germline (reference sequence). CDR3 in amino acids: CSARRTGNTYGYTF. The CDR3 nucleotides are TGCAGTGCTAGGAGGACAGGGAATACCTATGGCTACACCTTC.

This clonotype was seen more than once but under ten times. The chain employs TRBV2 and TRBJ1-1, with D perhaps TRBD1 (5 bases). CDR3 length equals 14 residues. The V gene lost 7 bases and the J gene lost 1 base, with 13 bases spanning the gap. CDR1 is SNHLY and CDR2 is FYNNEI in the germline V gene. Written as DNA, the CDR3 is TGTGCCAGCAACGATGGGACCCAGAACACTGAAGCTTTCTTT. As protein: CASNDGTQNTEAFF. The full variable domain, with the rest looked up from reference TRBV2 and TRBJ1-1, is EPEVTQTPSHQVTQMGQEVILRCVPISNHLYFYWYRQILGQKVEFLVSFYNNEISEKSEIFDDQFSVERPDGSNFTLKIRSTKLEDSAMYFCASNDGTQNTEAFFGQGTRLTVV.

This clonotype was recorded at least ten times. The chain is built from TRBV15 and TRBJ1-3; D is unresolved. V was pared by 3 bases and J by 0 bases, with 21 bases between. Per germline, CDR1 LNHNV and CDR2 YYDKDF (reference sequence). This CDR3 spans 19 amino acids. CDR3 in DNA: TGTGCCACCAGCAGCCCGGGCCAGGAGACCTATCTCTCTGGAAACACCATATATTTT. It is translated as CATSSPGQETYLSGNTIYF.

The chain carries TRBV28 and TRBJ1-6, with 12 bases identical to TRBD1. Germline CDR1 MDHEN, CDR2 SYDVKM. The CDR3 consists of 18 residues. Trimming removed 3 bases from V and 3 bases from J; junction bases left unmatched: 6. CDR3 bases: TGTGCCAGCAGTTTGCCGGGACAGGGGGCCTTCTATAATTCACCCCTCCACTTT. Translation: CASSLPGQGAFYNSPLHF.

About this clonotype: An end of the junction does not agree with germline; a read error may underlie this. This chain connects TRBV9 to TRBJ1-2, with D possibly matching TRBD1 (5 bases). Germline-derived CDR1 and CDR2 are SGDLS and YYNGEE. The length of the CDR3 is 14 residues. The CDR3 here is CASSPSGRDYRYTF. The CDR3 region has the DNA TGTGCCAGCAGCCCCTCGGGCAGGGACTATCGCTACACCTTC.

The gene calls are TRBV20-1 and TRBJ2-7; D perhaps matches TRBD1 (6 bases). V shed 0 bases and J shed 5 bases, with 14 bases lying between them. Germline CDR1 reads DFQATT; CDR2 reads SNEGSKA (reference sequence). CDR3 length equals 14 residues. The CDR3 bases are TGCAGTGCTAGAGATCCGGACAGCTATCACGAGCAGTACTTC. Protein sequence: CSARDPDSYHEQYF.

This clonotype was picked up many times. The chain recombines TRBV7-9 with TRBJ2-5, with TRBD2 as a possible D gene (7 bases). The V gene's germline CDR1 is SEHNR and CDR2 FQNEAQ (reference sequence). V gave up 5 bases and J gave up 2 bases, with 24 bases separating them. The CDR3 runs to 18 residues. This chain's CDR3 is CASSQTWGLADRQETQYF. The CDR3 nucleotides read TGTGCCAGCAGCCAAACTTGGGGGCTAGCGGACCGACAAGAGACCCAGTACTTC.

This clonotype was found many times. The chain is built from TRBV12-3 or TRBV12-4 and TRBJ1-2; D not resolved. V lost 5 bases and J 1 base, leaving 5 bases between the germline ends. This CDR3 is built from 12 residues. CDR3 in DNA: TGTGCCAGCAGTACGGATAACTATGGCTACACCTTC. Protein sequence: CASSTDNYGYTF.

This clonotype was counted a few times. The J gene is TRBJ2-3, the V gene TRBV2; D unclear. Germline V gene data show CDR1 as SNHLY and CDR2 as FYNNEI. The ends were cut back, 6 bases at V and 0 bases at J, with 10 bases in the middle. The CDR3 has 14 amino acids. The DNA for the CDR3 is TGTGCCAGCAGACCCAGTCGGAGCACAGATACGCAGTATTTT. It yields the protein CASRPSRSTDTQYF.

This clonotype was seen many times. V usage is TRBV28 and J usage is TRBJ2-5, with a weak D call TRBD2 (6 bases). The germline CDR1 and CDR2 sequences are MDHEN and SYDVKM. The ends were cut back, 5 bases at V and 5 bases at J, with 15 bases in the middle. This CDR3 has 14 amino acids. The CDR3 DNA is TGTGCCAGCAGTGAGGGCTGGGGGAGGGAGACCCAGTACTTC. As protein: CASSEGWGRETQYF.

This clonotype has at least ten counts. V and J are TRBV7-3 and TRBJ1-2; D unresolved. V was clipped by 10 bases and J by 1 base, with 7 bases between them. The germline V gene has CDR1 SGHTA and CDR2 FQGTGA. The CDR3 length is 11 residues. CDR3 residues: CAKGGNYGYTF. The CDR3 DNA follows: TGTGCCAAAGGTGGTAACTATGGCTACACCTTC.

At least ten counts were recorded for this clonotype. The chain employs TRBV7-2 and TRBJ2-7; D not resolved. The V end was cut by 1 base, the J end by 2 bases, with 12 bases between. Germline CDR1 SGHTA, CDR2 FQGNSA. This CDR3 is 15 amino acids long. The CDR3 nucleotides are TGTGCCAGCAGCTTAGACTTCGCCCGACCCTACGAGCAGTACTTC. Amino acids: CASSLDFARPYEQYF.

This clonotype came up many times. The V call is TRBV7-8, the J call TRBJ2-7; possible D gene TRBD1, 5 bases. The CDR3 has 14 residues. V was clipped by 5 bases and J by 4 bases, with 15 bases between them. Germline V gene data show CDR1 as SGHVS and CDR2 as FQNEAQ. The CDR3 DNA reads as TGTGCCAGCAGCCATGGACGAGCAGGGTACGAGCAGTACTTC. It codes for CASSHGRAGYEQYF.

The sample holds many counts of this clonotype. J is TRBJ2-5 and V is TRBV28; 9 bases are a match to TRBD2. V lost 2 bases to trimming and J lost 9 bases; unmatched junction nucleotides: 10. The length of the CDR3 is 15 residues. Per the germline V gene, CDR1 is MDHEN and CDR2 is SYDVKM. This CDR3 reads CASSLGDRAGGAQYF. CDR3 DNA: TGTGCCAGCAGTTTAGGGGACCGTGCGGGGGGGGCCCAGTACTTC.

Many counts were recorded for this clonotype. The J gene is TRBJ2-3, the V gene TRBV5-1; 7 nucleotides match TRBD1. CDR1 is SGHRS and CDR2 is YFSETQ in the germline V gene. The CDR3 totals 17 residues. J was trimmed by 2 bases and V by 2 bases; bases with no gene match: 11. The CDR3, as DNA: TGCGCCAGCAGCTTTGGTTTGGCAGGACAGGACACAGATACGCAGTATTTT. This translates into CASSFGLAGQDTDTQYF.

The chain links TRBV20-1 to TRBJ2-1; TRBD2 is a possible D gene (7 bases). V shed 0 bases and J shed 5 bases, with 14 bases lying between them. The germline V gene has CDR1 DFQATT and CDR2 SNEGSKA (reference sequence). The CDR3 extends over 15 amino acids. CDR3 sequence: CSARDPRGAHNEQFF. DNA for the CDR3: TGCAGTGCTAGAGATCCTCGGGGGGCCCACAATGAGCAGTTCTTC.

The V call is TRBV6-2 or TRBV6-3, the J call TRBJ2-1; 12 bases map to TRBD2. This CDR3 is built from 15 residues. V lost 6 bases to trimming and J lost 6 bases; unmatched junction nucleotides: 6. Germline V gene sequence: CDR1 MNHEY, CDR2 SVGEGT. CDR3 coding DNA: TGTGCCAGCAGGTCTAGCGGGGGGGCGTCCAATGAGCAGTTCTTC. This codes for CASRSSGGASNEQFF.

In this sample, this clonotype turned up many times. The chain has TRBV10-3 and TRBJ2-5; a possible D gene is TRBD2 (5 bases). From germline, CDR1 is ENHRY and CDR2 SYGVKD. The V and J ends lost 10 bases and 5 bases respectively, with 14 bases between them. The CDR3 runs to 12 residues. CDR3 nucleotides: TGTGCCAGCTCCCCGGGATCGGAGACCCAGTACTTC. Amino acid sequence: CASSPGSETQYF.

This rearrangement joins TRBV29-1 to TRBJ1-1; D is undetermined. The V gene's germline CDR1 is SQVTM and CDR2 ANQGSEA. Trimming pared 7 bases from V and 3 bases from J, leaving 12 bases between. This CDR3 region has 12 residues. CDR3 coding DNA: TGCAGCGCCCAGACGGGTGACACTGAAGCTTTCTTT. Translated: CSAQTGDTEAFF.

This rearrangement joins TRBV9 to TRBJ2-3; 10 bases match TRBD2. The CDR3 is 17 amino acids. Per germline, CDR1 SGDLS and CDR2 YYNGEE. V lost 2 bases to trimming and J lost 3 bases; unmatched junction nucleotides: 9. The CDR3 nucleotides read TGTGCCAGCAGCGTGGCCCCACTAGCGGGGACGACAGATACGCAGTATTTT. It yields the protein CASSVAPLAGTTDTQYF.

This clonotype was seen many times. The CDR3 loop reads CASRGTMNSPLHF. DNA of the CDR3: TGTGCCAGCCGTGGGACGATGAATTCACCCCTCCACTTT. V and J are TRBV6-5 and TRBJ1-6; possible D gene TRBD1, 5 bases. Trimming removed 8 bases at V and 7 bases at J, with 12 bases between. The CDR3 has 13 residues. Per the germline V gene, CDR1 is MNHEY and CDR2 is SVGAGI.